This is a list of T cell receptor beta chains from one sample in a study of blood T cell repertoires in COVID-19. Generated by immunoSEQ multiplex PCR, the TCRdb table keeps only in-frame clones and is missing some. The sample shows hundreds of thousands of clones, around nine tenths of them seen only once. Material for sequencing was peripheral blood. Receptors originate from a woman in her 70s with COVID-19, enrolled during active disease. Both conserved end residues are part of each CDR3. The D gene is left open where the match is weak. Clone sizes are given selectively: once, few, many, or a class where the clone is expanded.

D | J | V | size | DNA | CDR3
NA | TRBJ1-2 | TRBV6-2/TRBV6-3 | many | TGTGCCAGCAGTTTCGTACAGGGATATGGCTACACCTTC | CASSFVQGYGYTF
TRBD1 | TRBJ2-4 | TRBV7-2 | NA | TGTGCCAGCAGCTCCGCCGGGACAGGGGTGGTTGGCATTCAGTACTTC | CASSSAGTGVVGIQYF
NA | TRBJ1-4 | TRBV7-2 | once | TGTGCCAGCAGCTTCGCAGGTGCAACTAATGAAAAACTGTTTTTT | CASSFAGATNEKLFF
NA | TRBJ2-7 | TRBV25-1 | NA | TGTGCCAGCCGTCCGAAGGGGACTGGAACCTACGAGCAGTACTTC | CASRPKGTGTYEQYF
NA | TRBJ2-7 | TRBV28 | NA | TGTGCCAGCAGTCGGGGACAATACGAGCAGTACTTC | CASSRGQYEQYF
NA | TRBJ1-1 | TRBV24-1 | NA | TGTGCCACCATGCAATTGGGGGCGCGGACTGAAGCTTTCTTT | CATMQLGARTEAFF
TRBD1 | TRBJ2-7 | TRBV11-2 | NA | TGTGCCAGCAGCTTCGCCTTGACAGGGCGGTACGAGCAGTACTTC | CASSFALTGRYEQYF
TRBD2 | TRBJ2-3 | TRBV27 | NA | TGTGCCAGCAGTTTCGGAGCGGGGGCTCCAAACACAGATACGCAGTATTTT | CASSFGAGAPNTDTQYF
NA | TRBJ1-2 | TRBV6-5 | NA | TGTGCCAGCAGTTACGACAGTATGAACTATGGCTACACCTTC | CASSYDSMNYGYTF
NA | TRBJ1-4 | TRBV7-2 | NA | TGTGCCAGCAGCTCACGGAGAGGCGAGGAAAAACTGTTTTTT | CASSSRRGEEKLFF
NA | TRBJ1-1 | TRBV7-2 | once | TGTGCCAGCAGCTCGACAAGCACTGAAGCTTTCTTT | CASSSTSTEAFF
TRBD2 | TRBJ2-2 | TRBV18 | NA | TGTGCCAGCTCACCTAGCGGGGGAACGAACACCGGGGAGCTGTTTTTT | CASSPSGGTNTGELFF
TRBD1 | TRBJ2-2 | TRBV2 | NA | TGTGCCAGCACCCGACAGGGGAACACCGGGGAGCTGTTTTTT | CASTRQGNTGELFF